The entry below describes one TCR beta chain. This table comes from immunoSEQ multiplex PCR, and its TCRdb copy is limited to in-frame clones, with some not included. The table has about 170,000 clones, 85% to 90% seen once; the top ten hold 6% to 7.5%. CDR1 and CDR2 from the germline V gene are LNHDA and SQIVND (reference sequence). V was pared by 5 bases and J by 0 bases, with 16 bases between. This CDR3 comprises 16 residues. The sample originates from a study of blood T cell repertoires in COVID-19. The sequenced material came from peripheral blood. The chain links TRBV19 to TRBJ1-2, with D unclear. This TCR came from a woman of 80 years or more in a cohort sampled during active or convalescent COVID-19. CDR3 in DNA: TGTGCCAGTAGTCTCGGTTGGGCCGCCGCTAACTATGGCTACACCTTC. Its protein is CASSLGWAAANYGYTF.